The clone carrying this T cell receptor (beta chain) was picked up a small number of times. PCR used 60 Vbeta primers and 13 Jbeta primers. Sequencing was performed with immunoSEQ multiplex PCR; in TCRdb, only in-frame clones are kept and a portion is missing. The sample lists over 100,000 clones; 66% were seen once. This entry belongs to a study of cytomegalovirus exposure and HLA in healthy donors. The CDR3 is 15 residues long. Germline CDR1 and CDR2: MNHEY and SMNVEV (reference sequence). V lost 8 bases to trimming and J lost 6 bases; unmatched junction nucleotides: 9. The V and J genes are TRBV27 and TRBJ1-4; TRBD1 aligns across 10 bases. The sample was PBMCs. The receptor was isolated from a young man in good health and CMV-seronegative. Here the CDR3 DNA reads TGTGCCAGCGGCCGGGACAGGGGTTGGGATGAAAAACTGTTTTTT. Encoded protein: CASGRDRGWDEKLFF. Drawing the rest from reference TRBV27 and TRBJ1-4, the complete variable domain is EAQVTQNPRYLITVTGKKLTVTCSQNMNHEYMSWYRQDPGLGLRQIYYSMNVEVTDKGDVPEGYKVSRKEKRNFPLILESPSPNQTSLYFCASGRDRGWDEKLFFGSGTQLSVL.